These 2 T cell receptor beta chains came from one sample sequenced in a study of blood T cell repertoires in COVID-19. The assay was immunoSEQ multiplex PCR, and TCRdb's table has in-frame clones only and misses some. This table has over 200,000 clones, roughly 90% appearing once. The specimen was peripheral blood. Every receptor here comes from a man aged 55 to 70 who had recovered from COVID-19.

This chain joins TRBV30 and TRBJ1-5; maybe TRBD1 (5 bases). Looked up from germline, CDR1 is GTSNPN and CDR2 is SVGIG (reference sequence). Trimming took 2 bases from V and 2 from J, leaving 10 bases between them. The CDR3 length is 14 residues. The CDR3 spells CAWSKGAGNQPQHF. The CDR3 region has the DNA TGTGCCTGGAGTAAAGGGGCCGGCAATCAGCCCCAGCATTTT.

The CDR3 DNA reads as TGTGCCAGCCATCCTGTGGGCAGCTATAACTATGGCTACACCTTC. It is translated as CASHPVGSYNYGYTF. The chain is built from TRBV28 and TRBJ1-2; unclear D gene. With 8 bases removed from V and 1 base from J, the gap between germline ends came to 17 bases. This CDR3 is built from 15 residues. The germline V gene has CDR1 MDHEN and CDR2 SYDVKM.